This T cell receptor beta chain was identified during a study of siplizumab effects on memory and regulatory T cells. With regard to this clone: Its antigen is unknown.

Profiled with immunoSEQ multiplex PCR; TCRdb holds only in-frame clones, not every one. The sample has 90,000 to 150,000 clones, 85% to 95% seen once; the top ten hold about 0.16%. Whole-study results and caveats: A minor fraction of alloreactive clones, and no more, mapped to unstimulated subsets. Unstimulated naive T cells seemed to show more diversity than memory cells did, and they also seemed to be among the major contributors to the alloresponse. Siplizumab gave mappable alloreactive CD4+ clones an average Treg-derived fraction of about 64%, against around 25% in controls. Proliferating siplizumab-culture Tregs lacked confirmation of suppressive function.

This clonotype was obtained from a human donor in good health. The specimen was non-Treg CD4+ T cells sorted from blood.

The CDR3 protein is CASSLFGGGLSTEAFF. The CDR3 region has the DNA TGTGCCAGCAGCTTATTCGGAGGGGGGTTGAGCACTGAAGCTTTCTTT. The chain combines TRBV7-3 with TRBJ1-1; possible D gene TRBD1, 6 bases. Per the germline V gene, CDR1 is SGHTA and CDR2 is FQGTGA. This CDR3 contains 16 residues. Trimming stripped 2 bases from V and 4 bases from J, with 17 bases between.